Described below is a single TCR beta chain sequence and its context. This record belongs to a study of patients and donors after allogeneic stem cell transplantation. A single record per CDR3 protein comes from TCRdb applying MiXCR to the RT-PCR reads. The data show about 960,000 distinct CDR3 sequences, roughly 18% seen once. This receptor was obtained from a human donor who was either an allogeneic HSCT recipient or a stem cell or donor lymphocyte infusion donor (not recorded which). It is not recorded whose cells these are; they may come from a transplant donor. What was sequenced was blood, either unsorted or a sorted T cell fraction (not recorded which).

The CDR3 is CASRLRVATNEKLFF. The CDR3 region has the DNA TGTGCCAGCAGGCTCCGGGTTGCAACTAATGAAAAACTGTTTTTT. The genes are TRBV6-1 and TRBJ1-4; D is uncertain. V was shortened by 6 bases and J by 0 bases, with 11 bases between the two germline ends. CDR1 and CDR2 (germline): MNHNS, SASEGT. This CDR3 spans 15 amino acids.